The 14 T cell receptor beta chains in this list originate from one sample, sequenced in a study of neurological immune-mediated disorders. TCRdb recomputed calls from the 5' RACE reads with MiXCR, one row per CDR3 protein. The sample contains 20,000 to 25,000 distinct CDR3 sequences, over 5% of which appear only once. Material: CD8+ T cells from blood. These receptors were obtained from a man between 18 and 35 years old in good health.

This clonotype was counted ten times or more. This chain links TRBV20-1 with TRBJ1-1, with unresolved D. The CDR3 totals 10 residues. Germline V CDR1 and CDR2: DFQATT, SNEGSKA (reference sequence). Trimming left V 7 bases short and J 6 bases short, with 9 bases between. CDR3 coding DNA: TGCAGTGTTGATCCACCTGAAGCTTTCTTT. It yields the protein CSVDPPEAFF.

This clonotype was detected many times. This rearrangement joins TRBV7-9 to TRBJ2-5; perhaps TRBD1 as D (6 bases). Trimming removed 5 bases from V and 5 bases from J, with 15 bases in between. The CDR3 totals 14 residues. Germline CDR1 and CDR2: SEHNR and FQNEAQ (reference sequence). CDR3 bases: TGTGCCAGCAGCGAGGGGGTGATAGGGGAGACCCAGTACTTC. Translated: CASSEGVIGETQYF. The variable domain in full, completed from reference TRBV7-9 and TRBJ2-5, reads DTGVSQNPRHKITKRGQNVTFRCDPISEHNRLYWYRQTLGQGPEFLTYFQNEAQLEKSRLLSDRFSAERPKGSFSTLEIQRTEQGDSAMYLCASSEGVIGETQYFGPGTRLLVL.

This clonotype was counted many times. The CDR3 nucleotides read TGTGCCAGCAGCCACCTACTCGGGCAAGAGACCCAGTACTTC. Translation: CASSHLLGQETQYF. V and J are TRBV7-9 and TRBJ2-5, with D unclear. V lost 5 bases and J 2 bases, leaving 12 bases between the germline ends. Looked up from germline, CDR1 is SEHNR and CDR2 is FQNEAQ (reference sequence). The CDR3 consists of 14 residues.

This clonotype was counted ten times or more. The chain has TRBV21-1 and TRBJ1-2. TRBV21-1 is a pseudogene locus. The CDR3 is 18 amino acids. This CDR3 is CASSKALRTINPIDGYTF. The CDR3 region has the DNA TGTGCCAGCAGCAAAGCGCTAAGGACGATAAATCCGATCGATGGCTACACCTTC.

This clonotype has ten or more counts. V and J are TRBV20-1 and TRBJ2-7; 7 bases agree with TRBD2. Looked up from germline, CDR1 is DFQATT and CDR2 is SNEGSKA (reference sequence). The CDR3 contains 13 residues. J was trimmed by 2 bases and V by 3 bases; bases with no gene match: 4. Here the CDR3 reads CSARGGFAYEQYF. CDR3 nucleotides: TGCAGTGCTAGGGGAGGGTTCGCCTACGAGCAGTACTTC.

This clonotype was observed many times. DNA for the CDR3: TGTGCCAGCAGTTACCTTTCTGGGGACTATGGCTACACCTTC. Its protein product is CASSYLSGDYGYTF. The chain combines TRBV6-5 with TRBJ1-2; D unresolved. Deletions cut 2 bases from V and 3 bases from J, with 10 bases between. Germline V gives CDR1 MNHEY, CDR2 SVGAGI. This CDR3 contains 14 residues.

This clonotype was seen many times. The chain has TRBV7-9 and TRBJ2-7; 8 nucleotides align to TRBD1. Germline CDR1 reads SEHNR; CDR2 reads FQNEAQ (reference sequence). The CDR3 has 15 residues. J lost 2 bases, V lost 5 bases, and 8 bases had no gene match. The CDR3 DNA reads as TGTGCCAGCAGCCCCCTTGGGACAGGAACCTACGAGCAGTACTTC. Protein product: CASSPLGTGTYEQYF.

The sample holds many counts of this clonotype. The chain links TRBV11-2 to TRBJ1-1, with D possibly matching TRBD1 (5 bases). The CDR3 has 14 amino acids. Germline assignment: CDR1 SGHAT and CDR2 FQNNGV. Trimming removed 5 bases from V and 7 bases from J, with 17 bases in between. The CDR3 DNA is TGTGCCAGCAGCGTCCCCGGGACCTGGAGTGAAGCTTTCTTT. As protein: CASSVPGTWSEAFF.

This clonotype was found many times. V is TRBV5-6 and J is TRBJ2-5, with D possibly TRBD1 on 6 matching bases. Per the germline V gene, CDR1 is SGHDT and CDR2 is YYEEEE. With 0 bases removed from V and 5 bases from J, the gap between germline ends came to 8 bases. CDR3 length: 13 amino acids. The CDR3 loop is CASSLVGGETQYF. The CDR3 coding sequence is TGTGCCAGCAGCTTGGTTGGGGGCGAGACCCAGTACTTC. The full variable domain, its missing parts supplied by reference TRBV5-6 and TRBJ2-5, is DAGVTQSPTHLIKTRGQQVTLRCSPKSGHDTVSWYQQALGQGPQFIFQYYEEEERQRGNFPDRFSGHQFPNYSSELNVNALLLGDSALYLCASSLVGGETQYFGPGTRLLVL.

Many counts were recorded for this clonotype. The chain recombines TRBV14 with TRBJ1-2; TRBD1 might be the D (6 bases). The ends were cut back, 4 bases at V and 4 bases at J, with 16 bases in the middle. Germline lookup yields CDR1 SGHDN and CDR2 FVKESK. The length of the CDR3 is 15 residues. CDR3 in DNA: TGTGCCAGCAGCCCCTCGGACAGTTACTTCTATGGCTACACCTTC. It specifies CASSPSDSYFYGYTF.

Many counts were recorded for this clonotype. This chain links TRBV6-5 with TRBJ1-5, with a possible D match to TRBD1 (5 bases). The V and J ends lost 5 bases and 9 bases respectively, with 14 bases between them. CDR3 length: 13 residues. Germline CDR1 is MNHEY and CDR2 is SVGAGI. The CDR3: CASSARGLGPQHF. The CDR3 DNA follows: TGTGCCAGCAGTGCCCGGGGCCTAGGGCCCCAGCATTTT.

Many counts were recorded for this clonotype. The chain recombines TRBV19 with TRBJ1-1; no clear D. Germline CDR1 LNHDA, CDR2 SQIVND (reference sequence). Trimming cost V 3 bases and J 0 bases, with 11 bases left between them. The CDR3 covers 15 residues. In DNA form, the CDR3 reads TGTGCCAGTAGTATCGAGGCAGCTATGAACACTGAAGCTTTCTTT. Translating it yields CASSIEAAMNTEAFF.

There are many counts of this clonotype. This sequence joins TRBV27 and TRBJ1-2; a weak D match, TRBD1 (6 bases). Between the trimmed V and J ends, which lost 5 bases and 4 bases, there was a span of 17 bases. CDR1 and CDR2 from the germline V gene are MNHEY and SMNVEV (reference sequence). The CDR3 runs 15 residues. In DNA form, the CDR3 reads TGTGCCAGCAGTCCAACGGGGGGGCCGAGCTATGGCTACACCTTC. Protein product: CASSPTGGPSYGYTF.

This clonotype was seen repeatedly, ten times or more. The genes are TRBV29-1 and TRBJ2-2, with unresolved D. The CDR3 extends over 13 amino acids. Trimming cost V 4 bases and J 3 bases, with 9 bases left between them. The germline V gene encodes CDR1 SQVTM and CDR2 ANQGSEA. The chain's CDR3 is CSVARTDTGELFF. CDR3 DNA sequence: TGCAGCGTTGCCAGGACCGACACCGGGGAGCTGTTTTTT.